This T cell receptor beta chain was sequenced in a study of a mutant IDH1 vaccine in newly diagnosed glioma. On the study more broadly: The start of vaccination came 4-6 weeks after radiotherapy alone, or with temozolomide cycles. Those enrolled had earlier been treated with radiotherapy, temozolomide, or both, mostly both. Held at week 35, visit V12 was the safety follow-up, and visit V13 followed at week 47.

The germline CDR1 and CDR2 sequences are SGDLS and YYNGEE. The CDR3 contains 19 residues. V dropped 3 bases and J dropped 0; count of bases not matched to a gene: 12. TCRdb keeps only in-frame clones here, not all; method: immunoSEQ multiplex PCR. The sample contains about 26,000 clones, approximately 82% of which appear only once. With respect to this clone: Its cognate antigen is unknown.

The time point here: week 35, safety follow-up. It was 300 ug of mutant IDH1 20-mer peptide that made up each vaccine dose, given with topical imiquimod. This rearrangement joins TRBV9 to TRBJ2-1; 10 bases agree with TRBD2. This receptor was identified in a man younger than 40 with glioma. Sequencing used PBMCs, obtained from a glioma patient whose treatment included an IDH1 peptide vaccine. The DNA of the CDR3 is TGTGCCAGCAGCGGGACTAGCGGTCTACCTCAGCTCTCCTACAATGAGCAGTTCTTC. Translation gives CASSGTSGLPQLSYNEQFF.